This T cell receptor beta chain was documented in a study of shared T cell receptors in the human thymus. The repertoire was sequenced with immunoSEQ multiplex PCR; TCRdb's copy has only in-frame clones and lacks some. The top ten clones hold about 0.013% of a sample with hundreds of thousands of clones, around three quarters of them seen once. V dropped 1 base and J dropped 5; count of bases not matched to a gene: 8. The CDR3 has 16 residues. Germline V gene sequence: CDR1 SGHKS, CDR2 YYEKEE (reference sequence). The same data also went into a second study, on human thymus T cells. Turning to that study: Healthy Finnish infants undergoing corrective surgery for congenital heart defects were used as donors. There appeared to be biased usage of V and J genes in thymic and blood repertoires.

Sequenced: thymocytes. The sequence derives from a boy in the first two years of life with a congenital heart defect. The chain employs TRBV5-5 and TRBJ1-1; TRBD1 matches at 10 bases. As DNA, the CDR3 is TGTGCCAGCAGCTTGTTAATGAGGGACAGGGGTACTGAAGCTTTCTTT. Translation gives CASSLLMRDRGTEAFF. The full variable domain, completed using reference TRBV5-5 and TRBJ1-1, is DAGVTQSPTHLIKTRGQQVTLRCSPISGHKSVSWYQQVLGQGPQFIFQYYEKEERGRGNFPDRFSARQFPNYSSELNVNALLLGDSALYLCASSLLMRDRGTEAFFGQGTRLTVV.